This T cell receptor (beta chain) was obtained from a study of T cells in Graves' hyperthyroidism and ophthalmopathy. Germline trimming cut 8 bases from V and 2 bases from J; bases unmatched to any gene: 4. Germline V gene data show CDR1 as LGHNA and CDR2 as YNFKEQ. This CDR3 region has 13 residues. This clonotype was counted a few times. There were TCR beta CDR3 regions amplified from RNA transcripts. TCR CDR3 regions were first amplified by RT-PCR with HTBI primers. TCRdb redid the calling of the multiplex PCR reads with MiXCR, one entry per CDR3 protein. The data contain hundreds of thousands of distinct CDR3 sequences, about 14% of them singletons.

This chain joins TRBV4-2 and TRBJ1-2; 8 nucleotides align to TRBD1. The TCR sequence derives from a woman under 30 with Graves' hyperthyroidism. The specimen sequenced was blood. The CDR3 DNA is TGTGCCAGCGGACAGGGACAGAACTATGGCTACACCTTC. It is translated as CASGQGQNYGYTF.